What follows is one T cell receptor beta chain and its context. Only one count was recorded for this clone. The clone's antigen remains unknown. One base away there is no much larger clone; base qualities are not given. CDR1 and CDR2, per the germline V gene, are MDHEN and SYDVKM. Trimming leaves V shorter by 4 bases and J shorter by 3 bases, with the junction holding 14 bases beyond the gene matches. The CDR3 sequence holds 17 residues, the cysteine and phenylalanine included. The read is trimmed to its CDR3 DNA, 51 bases read in frame from base 1. This entry is derived from a study of OX40 agonist ivuxolimab in advanced cancers. Background for the entire study: Ivuxolimab, which targeted the costimulatory receptor OX40 (CD134), was an agonistic, fully human IgG2 monoclonal antibody. Of the approximately 54 patients in dose escalation, 19 had hepatocellular carcinoma, about 15 had melanoma, 9 had renal cell carcinoma and 9 had head and neck cancer. Partial responses occurred in three dose-escalation patients, of whom one had hepatocellular carcinoma and two had cutaneous melanoma. The paper describes the monotherapy dose-escalation part (N of about 50 patients) of the phase I trial of ivuxolimab. The point of sequencing TCRbeta in the periphery was to test whether ivuxolimab changed TCR sequence diversity and drove clonal T-cell expansion. Intravenous ivuxolimab was administered to patients every 2 weeks at six dose levels: 0.01, 0.1, 0.3, 1.5, 3 and 10 mg/kg. Prior anti-PD-1, anti-PD-L1 or anti-CTLA-4 therapy was permitted, and 40% of dose-escalation patients had received checkpoint inhibitors. The dose-escalation cohort was around 84% male with a mean age of approximately 60 years, ranging from roughly 20 to 85. Results the study describes overall, beyond this receptor: Partial responders in the 0.1-3.0 mg/kg groups had among the lowest normalized peripheral clonal expansion, especially among CD8+ T cells. Low levels of normalized T-cell clonal expansion were also seen in some nonresponding patients. The antigen specificity of the peripheral T cells that underwent clonal expansion was not determined. On average, CD8+ T cells showed more expanded clones than CD4+ T cells after ivuxolimab. At doses of 0.1 to 3.0 mg/kg, clonal expansion of both CD4+ and CD8+ T cells in blood was seen between baseline and week 6.

Genomic DNA was extracted from sorted cells for sequencing of the TCRbeta CDR3 region. The immunoSEQ Assay was used for sequencing of TCRbeta CDR3 regions. TCRdb limited this immuneACCESS table to in-frame rearrangements with V and J called. A share of clones is missing; checked studies link under half to unresolved V genes, and the rest is unexplained. The sample table holds over 80,000 clones, of which about nine tenths were seen once. In total, the top ten clones hold about 0.45% of the sample. The trial excluded patients who had a history of autoimmune disease or were on systemic immunosuppression. In every dose cohort, peripheral blood was drawn for TCR sequencing at baseline, cycle 4 day 1, and cycle 7 day 1. Samples came from an open-label, multicenter, first-in-human phase I dose-escalation trial of ivuxolimab. The trial enrolled adults with locally advanced or metastatic head and neck squamous cell, hepatocellular, melanoma or renal cell carcinoma. Before TCR sequencing, CD4+ and CD8+ T cells were separately sorted from peripheral blood.

Sequencing was performed on CD4+ or CD8+ T cells sorted from blood, taken in a trial of the OX40 agonist ivuxolimab. The chain couples TRBV28 to TRBJ2-7; 8 junctional bases match TRBD2. The receptor was isolated from an adult with an advanced solid tumor such as melanoma, head and neck, liver or kidney cancer. Here is the DNA: TGTGCCAGCAGTTCTTCTACTAGCGGACGTTCCTACTACGAGCAGTACTTC. It codes for CASSSSTSGRSYYEQYF.